This TCR beta chain was sequenced for a study of cytomegalovirus exposure and HLA in healthy donors. V gave up 6 bases and J gave up 1 base, with 15 bases separating them. Germline-derived CDR1 and CDR2 are KGHSH and LQKENI. CDR3 size: 15 residues. Sequencing was performed with immunoSEQ multiplex PCR; in TCRdb, only in-frame clones are kept and a portion is missing. The profile shows roughly 140,000 clones, about 91% of them singletons. The clonotype comes from a woman aged 18-35 years in good health and CMV-seropositive. J is TRBJ1-1 and V is TRBV18; possibly TRBD1 for D (5 bases). Sample: PBMCs. CDR3 protein: CASSFSGAKNTEAFF. Here the CDR3 DNA reads TGTGCCAGCTCCTTCAGCGGGGCAAAGAACACTGAAGCTTTCTTT.